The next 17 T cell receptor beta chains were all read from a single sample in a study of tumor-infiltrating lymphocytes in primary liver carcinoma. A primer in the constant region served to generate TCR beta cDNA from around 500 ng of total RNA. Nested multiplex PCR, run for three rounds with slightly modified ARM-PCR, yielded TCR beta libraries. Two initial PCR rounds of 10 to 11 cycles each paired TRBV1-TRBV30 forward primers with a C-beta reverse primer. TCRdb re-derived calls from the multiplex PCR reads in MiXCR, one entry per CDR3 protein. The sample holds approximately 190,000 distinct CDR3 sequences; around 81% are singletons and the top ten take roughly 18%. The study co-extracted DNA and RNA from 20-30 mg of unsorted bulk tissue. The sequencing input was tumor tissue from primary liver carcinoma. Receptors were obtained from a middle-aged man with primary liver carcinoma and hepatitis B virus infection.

The CDR3 spells CASSLLAGGPADIQYF. Written as DNA, the CDR3 is TGTGCCAGCAGCTTGCTCGCGGGAGGGCCCGCAGATATACAGTATTTT. The chain couples TRBV5-4 to TRBJ2-3; the match to TRBD2 covers 9 bases. Germline V lookup: CDR1 SGHNT, CDR2 YYREEE (reference sequence). The V segment lost 1 base and the J segment 12 bases; nucleotides outside the gene matches: 15. The CDR3 spans 16 residues.

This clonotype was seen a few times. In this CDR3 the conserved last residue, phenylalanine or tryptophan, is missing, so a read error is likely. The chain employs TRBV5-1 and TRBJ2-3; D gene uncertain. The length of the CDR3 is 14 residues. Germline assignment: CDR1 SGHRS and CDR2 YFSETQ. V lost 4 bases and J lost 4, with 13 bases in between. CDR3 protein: CASSQEWLADTQYL. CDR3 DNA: TGCGCCAGCAGCCAGGAGTGGTTGGCAGATACGCAGTATCTT.

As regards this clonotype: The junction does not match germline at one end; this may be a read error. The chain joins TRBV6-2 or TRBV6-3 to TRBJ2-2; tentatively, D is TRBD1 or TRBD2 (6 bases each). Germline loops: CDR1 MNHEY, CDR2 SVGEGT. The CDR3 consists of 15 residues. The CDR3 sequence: CASERGRANTGKLFF. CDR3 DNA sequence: TGTGCCAGCGAACGGGGGCGTGCGAACACCGGGAAGCTGTTTTTT.

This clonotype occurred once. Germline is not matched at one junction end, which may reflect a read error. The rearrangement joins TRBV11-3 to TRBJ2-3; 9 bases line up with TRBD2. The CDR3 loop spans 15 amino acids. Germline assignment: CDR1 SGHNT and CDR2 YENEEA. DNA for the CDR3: TGTGCCAGCAGCTTTAGCGGGAGACGCACAGATACGCTGTATTTT. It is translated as CASSFSGRRTDTLYF.

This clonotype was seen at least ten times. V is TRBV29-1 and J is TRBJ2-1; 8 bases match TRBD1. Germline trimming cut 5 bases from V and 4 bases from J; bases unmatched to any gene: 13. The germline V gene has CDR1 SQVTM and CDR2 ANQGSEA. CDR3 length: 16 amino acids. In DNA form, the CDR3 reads TGCAGCGTTTTAGGACAGCCCCAGGGGGCTTACAATGAGCAGTTCTTC. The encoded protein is CSVLGQPQGAYNEQFF.

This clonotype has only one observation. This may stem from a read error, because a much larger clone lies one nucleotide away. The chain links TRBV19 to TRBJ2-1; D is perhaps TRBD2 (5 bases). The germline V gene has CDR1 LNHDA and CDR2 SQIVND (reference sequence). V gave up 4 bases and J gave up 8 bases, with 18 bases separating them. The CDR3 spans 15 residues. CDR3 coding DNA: TGTGCCAGTAGTAATTCCGGGAATAGCATTTATGAGCAGTTCTTC. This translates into CASSNSGNSIYEQFF. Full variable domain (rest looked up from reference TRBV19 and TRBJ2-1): DGGITQSPKYLFRKEGQNVTLSCEQNLNHDAMYWYRQDPGQGLRLIYYSQIVNDFQKGDIAEGYSVSREKKESFPLTVTSAQKNPTAFYLCASSNSGNSIYEQFFGPGTRLTVL.

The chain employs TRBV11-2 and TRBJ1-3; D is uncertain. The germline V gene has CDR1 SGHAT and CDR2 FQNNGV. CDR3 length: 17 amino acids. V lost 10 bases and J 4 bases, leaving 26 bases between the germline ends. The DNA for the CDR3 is TGTGCCAACATCCAACCGTCCGACCGCTTAGGAGGAAACACCATATATTTT. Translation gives CANIQPSDRLGGNTIYF.

CDR3: CNPYGGNNEQFF. The CDR3 DNA reads as TGCAATCCCTATGGGGGGAACAATGAGCAGTTCTTC. The chain carries TRBV20-1 and TRBJ2-1; a possible D gene is TRBD2 (6 bases). The germline CDR1 and CDR2 sequences are DFQATT and SNEGSKA (reference sequence). This CDR3 has 12 residues.

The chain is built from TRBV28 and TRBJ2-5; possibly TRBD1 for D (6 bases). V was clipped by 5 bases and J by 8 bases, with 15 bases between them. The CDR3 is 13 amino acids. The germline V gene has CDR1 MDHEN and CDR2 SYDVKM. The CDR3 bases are TGTGCCAGCAGTCTACTGGGGGCCGATACCCAGTACTTC. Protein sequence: CASSLLGADTQYF.

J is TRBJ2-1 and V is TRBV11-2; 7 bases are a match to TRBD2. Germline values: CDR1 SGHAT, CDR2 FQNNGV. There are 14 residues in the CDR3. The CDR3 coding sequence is TGTACCAACAGCTTGGGGGGGTTGAACAATGAGCAGTTCTTC. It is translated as CTNSLGGLNNEQFF.

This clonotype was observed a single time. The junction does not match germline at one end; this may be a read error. The CDR3 region is CSSSLVLGETRYF. The CDR3 DNA reads TGTTCGAGCAGCTTAGTGCTTGGAGAGACCCGGTACTTC. The chain uses TRBV11-1 and TRBJ2-5; D is undetermined. CDR1 is SGHAT and CDR2 is FQDESV in the germline V gene (reference sequence). The CDR3 is made up of 13 amino acids. The full variable domain, with the rest looked up from reference TRBV11-1 and TRBJ2-5, is EAEVAQSPRYKITEKSQAVAFWCDPISGHATLYWYRQILGQGPELLVQFQDESVVDDSQLPKDRFSAERLKGVDSTLKIQPAELGDSAMYLCSSSLVLGETRYFGPGTRLLVL.

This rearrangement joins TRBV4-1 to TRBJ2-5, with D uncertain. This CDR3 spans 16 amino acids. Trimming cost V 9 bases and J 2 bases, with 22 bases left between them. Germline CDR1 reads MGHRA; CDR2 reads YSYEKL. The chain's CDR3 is CASSKTPDARQETQYF. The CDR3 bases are TGCGCCAGTAGCAAAACCCCTGATGCCAGGCAAGAGACCCAGTACTTC.

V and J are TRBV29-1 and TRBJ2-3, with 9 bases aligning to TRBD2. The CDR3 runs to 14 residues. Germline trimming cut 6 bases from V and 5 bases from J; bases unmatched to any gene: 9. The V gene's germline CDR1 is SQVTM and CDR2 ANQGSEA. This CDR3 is CSVLAREGVDTQYF. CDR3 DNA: TGCAGCGTCTTAGCGCGGGAGGGGGTAGATACGCAGTATTTT.

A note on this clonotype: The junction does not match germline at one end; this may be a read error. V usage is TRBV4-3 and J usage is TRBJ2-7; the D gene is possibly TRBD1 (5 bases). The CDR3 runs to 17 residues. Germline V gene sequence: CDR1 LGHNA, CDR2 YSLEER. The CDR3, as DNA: TGCGCCAGCATCCAAGAGATCACAGGTCGAATCTCCCACGAGCAGTACTTC. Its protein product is CASIQEITGRISHEQYF.

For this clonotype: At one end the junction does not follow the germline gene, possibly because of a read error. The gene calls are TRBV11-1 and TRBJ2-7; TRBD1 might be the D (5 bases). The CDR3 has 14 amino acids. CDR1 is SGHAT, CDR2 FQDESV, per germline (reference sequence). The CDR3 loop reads CASSLGALAYELYF. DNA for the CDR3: TGTGCCAGCAGTTTAGGGGCTCTCGCCTACGAGCTGTACTTC.

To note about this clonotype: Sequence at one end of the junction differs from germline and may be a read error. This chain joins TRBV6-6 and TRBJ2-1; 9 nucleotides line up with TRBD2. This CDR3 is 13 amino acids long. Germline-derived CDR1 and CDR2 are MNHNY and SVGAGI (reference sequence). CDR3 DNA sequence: TGTGTCAGCAAACAGACTAGCGGCAATGATCAGTTCTTC. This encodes CVSKQTSGNDQFF.

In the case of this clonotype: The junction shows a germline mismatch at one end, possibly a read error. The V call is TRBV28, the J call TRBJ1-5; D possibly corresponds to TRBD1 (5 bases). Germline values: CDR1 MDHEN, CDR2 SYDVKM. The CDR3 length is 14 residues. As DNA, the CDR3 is TGTGCCAGTAGTATGATAGGGGCCACCCAGCCTCAGCATTTT. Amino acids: CASSMIGATQPQHF. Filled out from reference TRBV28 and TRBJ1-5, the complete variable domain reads DVKVTQSSRYLVKRTGEKVFLECVQDMDHENMFWYRQDPGLGLRLIYFSYDVKMKEKGDIPEGYSVSREKKERFSLILESASTNQTSMYLCASSMIGATQPQHFGDGTRLSIL.